These 8 T cell receptor beta chains originate from one sample sequenced in a study of blood T cell repertoires in COVID-19. TCRdb's copy holds only in-frame clones and misses some; the assay was immunoSEQ multiplex PCR. The table records about 93,000 clones, roughly 89% of them present only once. The specimen was peripheral blood. These receptors were obtained from a man in his sixties with COVID-19, enrolled during active disease.

This chain joins TRBV6-2 or TRBV6-3 and TRBJ2-7, with D possibly being TRBD1 (5 bases). The CDR3 extends over 16 amino acids. V was clipped by 2 bases and J by 2 bases, with 16 bases between them. Germline V gene data show CDR1 as MNHEY and CDR2 as SVGEGT. In nucleotides, the CDR3 is TGTGCCAGCAGTTACGGGTTCCGGACACACACCTACGAGCAGTACTTC. Translating it yields CASSYGFRTHTYEQYF.

The chain has TRBV19 and TRBJ2-2, with TRBD1 identical over 12 bases. CDR1 is LNHDA, CDR2 SQIVND, per germline (reference sequence). V lost 1 base and J lost 4; bases outside the gene matches: 1. The CDR3 extends over 16 amino acids. This CDR3 reads CASSIGDRGPTGELFF. CDR3 nucleotides: TGTGCCAGTAGTATAGGGGACAGGGGGCCCACCGGGGAGCTGTTTTTT.

The V gene is TRBV15, the J gene TRBJ1-5; D may be TRBD1 (5 bases). Trimming removed 1 base from V and 3 bases from J, with 10 bases in between. Germline CDR1 reads LNHNV; CDR2 reads YYDKDF (reference sequence). This CDR3 has 15 residues. The chain's CDR3 is CATSRVRQFNQPQHF. DNA for the CDR3: TGTGCCACCAGCAGAGTCAGACAGTTCAATCAGCCCCAGCATTTT.

This chain uses TRBV30 with TRBJ1-1; weak D call: TRBD1 (6 bases). This CDR3 is built from 14 residues. Germline lookup yields CDR1 GTSNPN and CDR2 SVGIG (reference sequence). V lost 7 bases, J lost 1 base, and 16 bases lay in between. In DNA, the CDR3 is TGTGCCTTTTCCAATCCGACAGGGAACACTGAAGCTTTCTTT. This codes for CAFSNPTGNTEAFF.

The V and J genes are TRBV25-1 and TRBJ1-1; D uncertain. Deletions cut 6 bases from V and 3 bases from J, with 14 bases between. The germline V gene encodes CDR1 MGHDK and CDR2 SYGVNS. This CDR3 has 14 residues. CDR3 loop: CASRTAGGDTEAFF. For the CDR3, the DNA is TGTGCCAGCAGGACCGCGGGAGGCGACACTGAAGCTTTCTTT.

The CDR3 loop reads CASSLPGTGSRAFF. In nucleotides, the CDR3 is TGTGCCAGCAGCCTCCCCGGGACAGGGTCTAGGGCTTTCTTT. J is TRBJ1-1 and V is TRBV5-6; 9 nucleotides agree with TRBD1. V trimming: 4 bases; J trimming: 11 bases; junction bases outside the gene matches: 12. Germline loops: CDR1 SGHDT, CDR2 YYEEEE. This CDR3 comprises 14 residues.

The rearrangement links TRBV4-3 to TRBJ1-1; D gene unclear. Germline V gives CDR1 LGHNA, CDR2 YSLEER. V lost 3 bases and J lost 1, with 12 bases in between. This CDR3 has 15 amino acids. DNA of the CDR3: TGCGCCAGCAGCCATCGTATGACAACGAACACTGAAGCTTTCTTT. Translated: CASSHRMTTNTEAFF.

V is TRBV3-1 (or the pseudogene TRBV3-2) and J is TRBJ2-5, with 7 bases identical to TRBD2. The CDR3 contains 16 residues. V dropped 0 bases and J dropped 2; count of bases not matched to a gene: 6. Germline CDR1 LGHDT, CDR2 YNNKEL (reference sequence). CDR3 residues: CASSQDLSSGQETQYF. Written as DNA, the CDR3 is TGTGCCAGCAGCCAAGATTTATCTAGCGGACAAGAGACCCAGTACTTC.